What follows describes a single TCR beta chain. Its cognate antigen is unknown. Germline CDR1 and CDR2: SGHNT and YENEEA. V lost 4 bases to trimming and J lost 5 bases, with 11 bases between them. This CDR3 has 13 residues. These data come from a study of shared clonotypes between healthy human individuals. For the study at large: Each donor's CD4 naive and CD4 memory cells filled three plates apiece, CD8 naive two, and CD8 memory one.

Study-wide findings and caveats: The donor pool, a small one, limited the genetic and exposure-history diversity represented. Shared across several donors were around 5% of the naive CD4 clonotypes.

Authors' methods: Junction-only immunoSEQ sequences carried no quality scores, so filtering differed. Some clones are missing from TCRdb's copy, which holds only in-frame ones; the method was immunoSEQ multiplex PCR. From that table come the V and J calls and clone size; the DNA was used to work out D and trimming. The sample has hundreds of thousands of clones; over 65% are singletons. The chain recombines TRBV11-3 with TRBJ2-5; tentative D call: TRBD2 (5 bases). The TCR was taken from a woman between 25 and 40 years old in good health. The sample consisted of memory CD4+ T cells sorted from blood. Stated subset: CD45RA-negative fraction. CDR3 sequence: CASSSGIRETQYF. For the CDR3, the DNA is TGTGCCAGCAGCTCCGGGATAAGGGAGACCCAGTACTTC.